This record concerns one T cell receptor beta chain sequence. Its antigen is undetermined. At collection, donors were nominally healthy, but unrecorded immune exposures were probable. The data were obtained in a study of cytomegalovirus exposure and HLA in healthy donors. Overall study context: Early on, a data release was issued that held roughly 84 million unique TCRs from HLA-typed donors.

PCR used 60 Vbeta primers and 13 Jbeta primers. Authors' processing steps: There were around 78 million unique TCR beta chains by a later count, and approximately 12 million of them were shared. Data came from immunoSEQ multiplex PCR; TCRdb stores just in-frame clones and leaves some out. That table is the source of V, J and clone size, and D and trimming were worked out from the DNA. Of some 140,000 clones listed, 65% to 85% are singletons. Deletions cut 3 bases from V and 8 bases from J, with 14 bases between. There are 14 residues in the CDR3. Germline CDR1 LNHDA, CDR2 SQIVND (reference sequence). The study's findings and limits: Later, TCR association rates were found to vary by HLA locus, highest for DRB1 and lowest for HLA-C.

The origin of this receptor is a woman aged 18-29 years in good health and CMV-seronegative. V and J are TRBV19 and TRBJ2-1; a possible D gene is TRBD2 (5 bases). Sequenced input: PBMCs. CDR3 sequence: CASSIPSLGHEQFF. CDR3 in DNA: TGTGCCAGTAGTATCCCCTCACTAGGCCATGAGCAGTTCTTC.